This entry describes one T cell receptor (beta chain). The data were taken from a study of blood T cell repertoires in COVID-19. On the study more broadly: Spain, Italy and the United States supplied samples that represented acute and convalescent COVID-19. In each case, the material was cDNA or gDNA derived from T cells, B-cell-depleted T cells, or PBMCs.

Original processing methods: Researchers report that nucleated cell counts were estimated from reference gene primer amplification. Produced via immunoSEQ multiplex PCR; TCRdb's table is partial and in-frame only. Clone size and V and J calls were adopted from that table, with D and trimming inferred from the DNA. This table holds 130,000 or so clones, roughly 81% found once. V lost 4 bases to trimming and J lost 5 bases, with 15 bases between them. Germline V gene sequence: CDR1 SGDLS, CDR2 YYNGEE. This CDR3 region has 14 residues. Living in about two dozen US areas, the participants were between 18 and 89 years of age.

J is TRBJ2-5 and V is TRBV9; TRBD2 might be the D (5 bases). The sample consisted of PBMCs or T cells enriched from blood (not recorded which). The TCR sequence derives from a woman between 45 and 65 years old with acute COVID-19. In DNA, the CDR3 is TGTGCCAGCAGCTATTCCCAATGGGAGGAGACCCAGTACTTC. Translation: CASSYSQWEETQYF.